These T cell receptor beta chains were read from a single sample in a study of T cells in Graves' hyperthyroidism and ophthalmopathy. From the multiplex PCR reads, TCRdb called clonotypes with MiXCR, one entry per CDR3 protein. The table shows around 400,000 distinct CDR3 sequences, with 15% occurring only once. The specimen sequenced was blood. Receptor source: an older woman with Graves' ophthalmopathy. The CDR3 runs from the conserved cysteine through the conserved F or W. A D gene is named only where the DNA matches it firmly. A row's size may be missing; if present it is once, few, many or a size class.

J gene	clone size	D gene	V gene	CDR3 DNA	CDR3 protein
TRBJ1-2	once	-	TRBV7-2	TGTGCCAGCAGCTTATCGACAGAACGAGGCTACACCTTC	CASSLSTERGYTF
TRBJ1-1	-	TRBD1	TRBV19	TGTGCCAGTAGTGCGACAGGGGTGGGCACTGAAGCTTTCTTT	CASSATGVGTEAFF
TRBJ2-1	many	-	TRBV6-1	TGTGCCAGCACCTTAGCGCTTAGCTCCTACAATGAGCAGTTCTTC	CASTLALSSYNEQFF
TRBJ2-5	many	-	TRBV12-3/TRBV12-4	TGTGCCAGCAGAGAACAGAACCAAGAGACCCAGTACTTC	CASREQNQETQYF
TRBJ2-5	many	TRBD2	TRBV7-2	TGTGCCAGCAGCTTAGTCGCAGCGGGACAAGAGACCCAGTACTTC	CASSLVAAGQETQYF
TRBJ2-1	few	-	TRBV18	TGTGCCAGCTCACATACAGGGGAGCGGGCAAAGCGGAATGAGCAGTTCTTC	CASSHTGERAKRNEQFF
TRBJ2-7	many	-	TRBV28	TGTGCCAGCAGTCTTACCGGGAGAAGGGGCGAGCAGTACTTC	CASSLTGRRGEQYF
TRBJ1-6	-	-	TRBV6-5	TGTGCCAGCAGTTACTCCCCGCGGGGGTCCTATAATTCACCCCTCCACTTT	CASSYSPRGSYNSPLHF
TRBJ2-3	once	-	TRBV5-6	TGTGCCAGCAGCTTGGGCCTTTGGGGCGCAGGTGGAGATACGCAGTATTTT	CASSLGLWGAGGDTQYF
TRBJ2-5	-	TRBD1	TRBV20-1	TGCAGTGCTAAAACAGGGGGCCGAACGACCCAGTACTTC	CSAKTGGRTTQYF
TRBJ2-1	many	TRBD2	TRBV5-1	TGCGCCAGCAGCTTGGAGGGACTAGCGGGACACAATGAGCAGTTCTTC	CASSLEGLAGHNEQFF
TRBJ2-1	many	-	TRBV28	TGTGCCAGCAGTTTGTGGCAGGGAAGCAATGAGCAGTTCTTC	CASSLWQGSNEQFF
TRBJ2-6	many	-	TRBV28	TGTGCCAGCAGCCCCGGGACACCCAACGTCCTGACTTTC	CASSPGTPNVLTF
TRBJ2-3	-	TRBD2	TRBV20-1	TGCAGTGCCAGCAGACGACTAGCGGCAGCAGATACGCAGTATTTT	CSASRRLAAADTQYF
TRBJ1-1	many	-	TRBV10-3	TGTGCCATCAGTGGGCAGTTGAACACTGAAGCTTTCTTT	CAISGQLNTEAFF
TRBJ1-1	few	-	TRBV19	TGTGCCAGTAGTGCCCCCCTCAGGGTGGACACTGAAGCTTTCTTT	CASSAPLRVDTEAFF
TRBJ2-3	-	TRBD2	TRBV28	TGTGCCAGCAGCTCCCCGGGACTAGCGGGAGATCTTGGTACGCAGTATTTT	CASSSPGLAGDLGTQYF
TRBJ2-3	many	-	TRBV6-2/TRBV6-3	TGTGCCAGTACTAGACGGGGAGTCCAGGGAACAGATACGCAGTATTTT	CASTRRGVQGTDTQYF
TRBJ2-7	many	TRBD1	TRBV24-1	TGTGCCACCAGTGATCCGGACAGGGGCACCTACGAGCAGTACTTC	CATSDPDRGTYEQYF
TRBJ2-3	-	-	TRBV27	TGTGCCAGCATAGGGACCACTACGCAGTATTTT	CASIGTTTQYF
TRBJ2-3	few	TRBD1	TRBV5-1	TGCGCCAGCAGCTTGGGAAAGGGGGCGACTTCATGGAATACGCAGTATTTT	CASSLGKGATSWNTQYF
TRBJ2-2	many	TRBD2	TRBV11-2	TGTGCCAGCAGCACCCCGGGGGGGAGGGGTACCGGGGAGCTGTTTTTT	CASSTPGGRGTGELFF
TRBJ2-7	many	-	TRBV7-2	TGTGCCAGCAGCTTCCCCCTCTATGGGCTAGCGATGTCCTACGAGCAGTACTTC	CASSFPLYGLAMSYEQYF
TRBJ2-3	many	-	TRBV18	TGTGCCAGCTCATTCGGGACTTCAGATACGCAGTATTTT	CASSFGTSDTQYF
TRBJ1-5	many	-	TRBV28	TGTGCCAGCAGCATCCGGACACCAAATCAGCCCCAGCATTTT	CASSIRTPNQPQHF
TRBJ2-7	-	-	TRBV20-1	TGCAGTGCTAGCCTACAGGGAAACGAGCAGTACTTC	CSASLQGNEQYF
TRBJ2-1	many	-	TRBV12-3/TRBV12-4	TGTGCCAGCAGCCCCACAGGGTACAATGAGCAGTTCTTC	CASSPTGYNEQFF
TRBJ2-5	-	-	TRBV19	TGTGCCAGTAGCCCAGGGGGACTAGACGGACGCGAGACCCAGTACTTC	CASSPGGLDGRETQYF
TRBJ2-1	many	TRBD1	TRBV5-1	TGCGCCAGCAGCGTCGGGACAGGGGCCTACAATGAGCAGTTCTTC	CASSVGTGAYNEQFF
TRBJ2-3	-	-	TRBV7-3	TGTGCCAGCAGACTAAACAATATCCGCGTAGATACGCAGTATTTT	CASRLNNIRVDTQYF
TRBJ2-5	many	-	TRBV12-3/TRBV12-4	TGTGCCAGCAGTTTAGACCAACCAATACAAGAGACCCAGTACTTC	CASSLDQPIQETQYF
TRBJ2-5	many	TRBD2	TRBV29-1	TGCAGCGTTGTCCCACTAGCGGACCAAGAGACCCAGTACTTC	CSVVPLADQETQYF
TRBJ2-2	-	-	TRBV28	TGTGCCAGAAGGGTGGGGCCGAACACCGGGGAGCTGTTTTTT	CARRVGPNTGELFF
TRBJ1-1	many	-	TRBV11-2	TGTGCCAGCAGCTTTAATCCGAACACTGAAGCTTTCTTT	CASSFNPNTEAFF
TRBJ2-3	few	TRBD2	TRBV7-3	TGTGCCAGCAGCCTCAGCGGGAGGGCAGACGATACGCAGTATTTT	CASSLSGRADDTQYF
TRBJ2-7	many	TRBD2	TRBV5-1	TGCGCCAGCAGCTCCGGGACTAGCGGGAGGCGATCCTACGAGCAGTACTTC	CASSSGTSGRRSYEQYF
TRBJ2-3	few	-	TRBV7-2	TGTGCCAGCAGCGTTAGCGCTCAACCAGCGTATTTT	CASSVSAQPAYF
TRBJ2-7	many	-	TRBV7-2	TGTGCCAGCAGCTCCCAGGGCCGATCCGGCCTCGAGCAGTACTTC	CASSSQGRSGLEQYF
TRBJ1-2	few	-	TRBV5-1	TGCGCCAGCAGACAGGGACAAATCGAATACGGCTACACCTTC	CASRQGQIEYGYTF
TRBJ2-1	-	TRBD2	TRBV6-2/TRBV6-3	TGTGCCAGCAGTGCCCTAGCGGGATCCTACAATGAGCAGTTCTTC	CASSALAGSYNEQFF
TRBJ2-7	many	-	TRBV20-1	TGCCTCAAGCCGGGACTCTCCTACGAGCAGTACTTC	CLKPGLSYEQYF
TRBJ2-5	many	TRBD2	TRBV6-1	TGTGCCAGCAGTGAAGTCGGGTGGACTAGCGGGAGAGGCCGGGAGACCCAGTACTTC	CASSEVGWTSGRGRETQYF
TRBJ1-3	few	-	TRBV28	TGTGCCAGCAGTTTAGGCGGCATTTACTCTGGAAACACCATATATTTT	CASSLGGIYSGNTIYF